Given below is one T cell receptor beta chain in context. This record comes from a study of technical replicates of blood from a handful of donors. The CDR3 extends over 13 amino acids. Germline V CDR1 and CDR2: SGHVS, FNYEAQ. The ends lost 8 bases at V and 7 bases at J; junction bases unmatched: 10. Sequencing used immunoSEQ multiplex PCR; TCRdb keeps in-frame clones, though not all of them. The repertoire includes around 62,000 clones, 95% to 97% of them detected once, and roughly 0.25% sits in the top ten. The TCR comes from a human donor in good health. The material sequenced was T cells isolated from PBMCs. This chain uses TRBV7-6 with TRBJ2-7; 8 bases fit TRBD2. CDR3 DNA sequence: TGTGCCAGCCTGAGCGGGAGTAACAAAGAGCAGTACTTC. Amino acid sequence: CASLSGSNKEQYF.